The 11 T cell receptor beta chains below all came from one sample that was sequenced in a study of T cell repertoires in cytomegalovirus infection. Via MiXCR, TCRdb re-called the reads, giving one row per CDR3 protein. This sample has about 230,000 distinct CDR3 sequences, with roughly 6.5% found just once. The specimen was PBMCs. Receptors originate from a human donor in good health (CMV status not recorded). Some clones in this sample may be carry-over from other donors' samples.

This clonotype was seen ten or more times. The chain uses TRBV18 and TRBJ2-5; 7 bases fit TRBD1. With V trimmed by 4 bases and J by 5 bases, 13 bases remained unmatched. CDR3 length equals 16 residues. Germline V gene sequence: CDR1 KGHSH, CDR2 LQKENI. CDR3 loop: CASSHTTGMVGETQYF. The CDR3 DNA sequence: TGTGCCAGCTCACACACGACAGGGATGGTCGGGGAGACCCAGTACTTC.

This clonotype has ten or more counts. The CDR3 spells CSAIGSLWGTEAFF. For the CDR3, the DNA is TGCAGTGCCATAGGGAGCTTGTGGGGCACTGAAGCTTTCTTT. This sequence joins TRBV20-1 and TRBJ1-1; no definite D call. The germline V gene has CDR1 DFQATT and CDR2 SNEGSKA (reference sequence). V lost 6 bases and J lost 4, with 18 bases in between. There are 14 residues in the CDR3.

This clonotype was found many times. The chain carries TRBV7-2 and TRBJ1-5; D not certain. The ends were cut back, 2 bases at V and 6 bases at J, with 11 bases in the middle. The V gene's germline CDR1 is SGHTA and CDR2 FQGNSA. The CDR3 sequence is 14 residues long. CDR3 nucleotide sequence: TGTGCCAGCAGCTTACTGGGAACGGGTCAGCCCCAGCATTTT. This encodes CASSLLGTGQPQHF.

This clonotype was detected many times. The J gene is TRBJ2-5, the V gene TRBV5-4, with 8 bases aligning to TRBD2. Looked up from germline, CDR1 is SGHNT and CDR2 is YYREEE (reference sequence). With 10 bases clipped from V and 3 bases from J, the junction kept 17 bases outside the gene matches. This CDR3 spans 16 amino acids. The CDR3 reads CACARSGGVVEETQYF. CDR3 DNA sequence: TGTGCCTGTGCGCGGTCGGGGGGGGTTGTGGAAGAGACCCAGTACTTC. Combining the CDR3 with reference TRBV5-4 and TRBJ2-5 gives the whole variable domain ETGVTQSPTHLIKTRGQQVTLRCSSQSGHNTVSWYQQALGQGPQFIFQYYREEENGRGNFPPRFSGLQFPNYSSELNVNALELDDSALYLCACARSGGVVEETQYFGPGTRLLVL.

At least ten counts were recorded for this clonotype. V is TRBV28 and J is TRBJ2-7, with 7 bases lining up with TRBD1. The CDR3 totals 14 residues. Trimming took 6 bases from V and 3 from J; bases not matched to a gene: 8. Germline V gene lookup returns CDR1 MDHEN and CDR2 SYDVKM. The CDR3 loop reads CASSMTGSFYEQYF. As DNA, the CDR3 is TGTGCCAGCAGCATGACAGGGTCCTTCTACGAGCAGTACTTC.

This clonotype has at least ten counts. The chain couples TRBV19 to TRBJ1-6; D is uncertain. The CDR3 consists of 15 residues. The V and J ends lost 3 bases and 2 bases respectively, with 8 bases between them. The germline gives CDR1 LNHDA, CDR2 SQIVND (reference sequence). The CDR3 region is CASSIGRTYNSPLHF. The CDR3 nucleotides are TGTGCCAGTAGTATTGGTCGGACCTATAATTCACCCCTCCACTTT.

This clonotype has at least ten counts. The chain has TRBV5-4 and TRBJ2-1; D possibly corresponds to TRBD2 (7 bases). This CDR3 is built from 16 residues. Trimming left V 4 bases short and J 10 bases short, with 24 bases between. Germline lookup yields CDR1 SGHNT and CDR2 YYREEE (reference sequence). The CDR3 spells CASSGAGGGPTMEQFF. The CDR3 coding sequence is TGTGCCAGCAGCGGCGCTGGGGGGGGGCCTACAATGGAGCAGTTCTTC.

This clonotype showed up many times. The CDR3 sequence is CASSLFGTEPYGYTF. For the CDR3, the DNA is TGTGCCAGCAGCTTATTCGGGACCGAGCCTTATGGCTACACCTTC. The chain employs TRBV7-3 and TRBJ1-2; TRBD1 might be the D (5 bases). Germline loops: CDR1 SGHTA, CDR2 FQGTGA. V was pared by 2 bases and J by 5 bases, with 15 bases between. The CDR3 has 15 residues.

This clonotype was seen ten or more times. The V gene is TRBV7-8, the J gene TRBJ1-1; D gene ambiguous. V was cut by 1 base and J by 0 bases, with 9 bases left in between. CDR1 is SGHVS and CDR2 is FQNEAQ in the germline V gene. CDR3 length: 15 residues. The CDR3 DNA reads as TGTGCCAGCAGCTTAGTTGGGTCCCTGAACACTGAAGCTTTCTTT. Translation gives CASSLVGSLNTEAFF.

This clonotype was seen only a few times. The J gene is TRBJ1-2, the V gene TRBV5-1, with D hard to call. Germline V gene data show CDR1 as SGHRS and CDR2 as YFSETQ. The CDR3 has 14 amino acids. Trimming took off 0 bases at V and 2 bases at J, with 8 bases between the two ends. Here the CDR3 reads CASSLEGQNYGYTF. The CDR3 DNA reads TGCGCCAGCAGCTTGGAAGGCCAGAACTATGGCTACACCTTC.

The chain has TRBV7-2 and TRBJ1-2, with 7 nucleotides matching TRBD1. Germline-derived CDR1 and CDR2 are SGHTA and FQGNSA. CDR3 length: 15 amino acids. The V and J ends lost 2 bases and 4 bases, in that order; junction bases with no gene match: 7. The CDR3 loop is CASSLTTGTLYGYTF. CDR3 sequence (DNA): TGTGCCAGCAGCTTAACGACAGGGACCCTCTATGGCTACACCTTC. The full variable domain, rest sourced from reference TRBV7-2 and TRBJ1-2, is GAGVSQSPSNKVTEKGKDVELRCDPISGHTALYWYRQSLGQGLEFLIYFQGNSAPDKSGLPSDRFSAERTGGSVSTLTIQRTQQEDSAVYLCASSLTTGTLYGYTFGSGTRLTVV.